The rows below give T cell receptor beta chains drawn from one sample of a study of T cells in Graves' hyperthyroidism and ophthalmopathy. TCRdb recomputed calls from the multiplex PCR reads with MiXCR, one row per CDR3 protein. The data show 400,000 or so distinct CDR3 sequences, with 13% to 15% seen just once and roughly a fifth held by the top ten. The sample was blood. Receptors were obtained from a woman aged 55 to 70 with Graves' ophthalmopathy. Each CDR3 is given with its conserved first and last residue. D genes are given only for firm matches. Clone size appears in some rows only: once, few, many, or a class for an expanded clone.

clone_size	d_call	v_call	j_call	cdr3_aa	cdr3_nt
NA	NA	TRBV2	TRBJ1-3	CASSEWLGVGNTIYF	TGTGCCAGCAGTGAATGGTTGGGGGTTGGAAACACCATATATTTT
many	NA	TRBV3-1	TRBJ2-1	CASSQEVRPSSYNEQFF	TGTGCCAGCAGCCAAGAGGTGCGTCCGAGCTCCTACAATGAGCAGTTCTTC
few	TRBD1	TRBV6-1	TRBJ2-2	CASSPQGVSTGELFF	TGTGCCAGCAGCCCTCAGGGGGTTAGCACCGGGGAGCTGTTTTTT
NA	TRBD1	TRBV29-1	TRBJ2-3	CSVAGQAIPTDTQYF	TGCAGCGTCGCTGGACAGGCGATTCCCACAGATACGCAGTATTTT
NA	NA	TRBV11-2	TRBJ2-5	CASSLVVRQVQETQYF	TGTGCCAGCAGCTTAGTAGTACGGCAGGTCCAAGAGACCCAGTACTTC
NA	TRBD2	TRBV12-3/TRBV12-4	TRBJ2-7	CASSSETSGGAFRQYF	TGTGCCAGCAGTTCCGAGACTAGCGGGGGGGCCTTTAGGCAGTACTTC
many	TRBD1	TRBV7-3	TRBJ2-1	CASSLGTGGFGSEQFF	TGTGCCAGCAGCTTGGGTACAGGGGGCTTCGGTAGTGAGCAGTTCTTC
NA	TRBD2	TRBV9	TRBJ2-2	CASSGSGGYTGELFF	TGTGCCAGCAGCGGTAGCGGGGGGTACACCGGGGAGCTGTTTTTT
many	TRBD1	TRBV28	TRBJ2-7	CASSEGAHGREQYF	TGTGCCAGCAGCGAGGGGGCGCATGGTCGGGAGCAGTACTTC
many	TRBD2	TRBV11-2	TRBJ2-1	CASGWTSGSNEQFF	TGTGCCAGCGGATGGACTAGCGGGAGTAATGAGCAGTTCTTC
few	NA	TRBV6-6	TRBJ2-3	CASSYQVAAGVDTQYF	TGTGCCAGCAGTTACCAAGTAGCGGCTGGTGTTGATACGCAGTATTTT
many	NA	TRBV20-1	TRBJ2-7	CSATDASYEQYF	TGCAGTGCTACCGACGCCTCCTACGAGCAGTACTTC
once	TRBD1	TRBV12-3/TRBV12-4	TRBJ2-3	CASSFGDRGTDTQYF	TGTGCCAGCAGTTTTGGGGACAGGGGCACAGATACGCAGTATTTT
NA	NA	TRBV12-3/TRBV12-4	TRBJ2-7	CASSFPGIYEQYF	TGTGCCAGCAGTTTTCCCGGAATCTACGAGCAGTACTTC
NA	NA	TRBV20-1	TRBJ1-6	CSASVPDGNSPLHF	TGCAGTGCTAGTGTCCCGGACGGTAATTCACCCCTCCACTTT
NA	TRBD2	TRBV27	TRBJ2-2	CASSGLAGDGDTGELFF	TGTGCCAGCAGTGGACTAGCGGGAGACGGGGACACCGGGGAGCTGTTTTTT
many	NA	TRBV6-1	TRBJ1-2	CASSWGDYGYTF	TGTGCCAGCAGTTGGGGGGACTATGGCTACACCTTC
few	NA	TRBV19	TRBJ1-1	CASSIPGAPGNTEAFF	TGTGCCAGTAGTATACCCGGGGCCCCTGGGAACACTGAAGCTTTCTTT
many	NA	TRBV28	TRBJ1-2	CASISSGSGYTF	TGTGCCAGCATAAGTTCAGGATCGGGCTACACCTTC
many	TRBD1	TRBV3-1	TRBJ2-1	CASSQEQGAFNEQFF	TGTGCCAGCAGCCAGGAACAGGGGGCGTTCAATGAGCAGTTCTTC
NA	NA	TRBV6-1	TRBJ2-5	CASSSPPSGETQYF	TGTGCCAGCAGCTCCCCTCCATCCGGAGAGACCCAGTACTTC
few	NA	TRBV9	TRBJ2-3	CASSVRLAGTDTQYF	TGTGCCAGCAGCGTACGCCTAGCCGGCACAGATACGCAGTATTTT
few	NA	TRBV5-6	TRBJ2-7	CASSVGLNYEQYF	TGTGCCAGCAGCGTTGGACTGAACTACGAGCAGTACTTC